This TCR beta chain was captured in a study of shared clonotypes between healthy human individuals. About the research overall: CD8 memory received one plate per donor, CD8 naive two, CD4 memory three and CD4 naive three.

CD8 cells regarded as naive lacked CD45RO, were positively chosen for CCR7, and omitted terminally differentiated effector memory CD45RA+ cells. Concerning this clone: Additional DNA sequences in this sample encode the identical CDR3.

Profiled with immunoSEQ multiplex PCR; TCRdb holds only in-frame clones, not every one. This table has more than 2 million clones, around 93% appearing once. The CDR3 totals 14 residues. Germline CDR1 is MDHEN and CDR2 is SYDVKM. V was trimmed by 3 bases and J by 4 bases, leaving 10 bases between them. Source material: naive CD8+ T cells from PBMCs. The chain combines TRBV28 with TRBJ1-3; D not certain. This sequence was found in a man younger than 30 in good health. Some clones in this sample may be carry-over from other donors' samples. The chain's CDR3 is CASSFPGTGNTIYF. CDR3 in DNA: TGTGCCAGCAGTTTCCCCGGAACCGGAAACACCATATATTTT.